Listed below are T cell receptor beta chains from one sample, sequenced in a study of neurological immune-mediated disorders. TCRdb re-called the 5' RACE reads with MiXCR, one entry per CDR3 protein. In the table there are tens of thousands of distinct CDR3 sequences, 10% to 13% of which are singletons. Material: PBMCs. All receptors derive from a woman between 25 and 40 years old with HTLV-1-associated myelopathy (HAM/TSP). The CDR3 runs from the conserved cysteine through the conserved F or W. A D gene is named only where the DNA matches it firmly. Clone size is not always given. Where it is, it says once, few, many or a class for expanded clones.

d_call	v_call	j_call	clone_size	cdr3_aa	cdr3_nt
.	TRBV5-6	TRBJ2-1	many	CASSFTRGNEQFF	TGTGCCAGCAGCTTCACCAGGGGCAATGAGCAGTTCTTC
TRBD2	TRBV7-2	TRBJ2-1	many	CASSLGRGGYNEQFF	TGTGCCAGCAGCCTCGGGCGGGGGGGGTACAATGAGCAGTTCTTC
TRBD2	TRBV20-1	TRBJ2-7	many	CSARVPASGGYYEQYF	TGCAGTGCTAGAGTCCCGGCTAGCGGGGGGTACTACGAGCAGTACTTC
TRBD1	TRBV7-9	TRBJ2-2	many	CASSSGQANTGELFF	TGTGCCAGCAGCTCGGGACAGGCGAACACCGGGGAGCTGTTTTTT
.	TRBV20-1	TRBJ2-7	many	CSAFGFLPSEQYF	TGCAGTGCTTTCGGTTTCCTGCCGAGCGAGCAGTACTTC
.	TRBV27	TRBJ2-1	many	CASSFEGAYNEQFF	TGTGCCAGCAGTTTTGAGGGGGCCTACAATGAGCAGTTCTTC
.	TRBV5-6	TRBJ1-1	medium-sized	CASSVGNTEAFF	TGTGCCAGCAGCGTCGGCAACACTGAAGCTTTCTTT
.	TRBV4-1	TRBJ1-1	many	CASSQGPNTEAFF	TGCGCCAGCAGCCAAGGTCCGAACACTGAAGCTTTCTTT
TRBD2	TRBV11-1	TRBJ2-2	many	CASSFLAGAGELFF	TGTGCCAGCAGCTTCTTAGCGGGGGCCGGGGAGCTGTTTTTT
TRBD1	TRBV7-2	TRBJ1-1	.	CASGSQGATEAFF	TGTGCCAGCGGAAGCCAGGGGGCGACTGAAGCTTTCTTT
TRBD2	TRBV19	TRBJ2-4	many	CASSIANSGGKNIQYF	TGTGCCAGTAGTATTGCGAATAGCGGGGGCAAAAACATTCAGTACTTC
.	TRBV20-1	TRBJ2-5	many	CSARSGGKETQYF	TGCAGTGCTAGGTCGGGCGGGAAAGAGACCCAGTACTTC
.	TRBV5-1	TRBJ2-5	many	CASSGKGETQYF	TGCGCCAGCAGCGGGAAGGGGGAGACCCAGTACTTC
TRBD1	TRBV12-3/TRBV12-4	TRBJ2-1	many	CASKTGNEQFF	TGTGCCAGCAAGACAGGGAATGAGCAGTTCTTC
.	TRBV14	TRBJ1-1	many	CASGMSRPNTEAFF	TGTGCCAGCGGAATGAGCCGTCCTAACACTGAAGCTTTCTTT
.	TRBV12-5	TRBJ2-2	many	CASGSQGYPYSRTGELFF	TGTGCTAGTGGTTCCCAGGGTTACCCTTACTCGCGCACCGGGGAGCTGTTTTTT
TRBD2	TRBV12-3/TRBV12-4	TRBJ2-3	many	CASSFSASGVGDTQYF	TGTGCCAGCAGTTTTTCGGCTAGCGGGGTTGGAGATACGCAGTATTTT
.	TRBV5-8	TRBJ2-6	many	CASSPRFMSGANVLTF	TGTGCCAGCAGCCCAAGATTTATGAGTGGGGCCAACGTCCTGACTTTC
TRBD1	TRBV5-6	TRBJ1-1	many	CASRTGTGGWGNTEAFF	TGTGCCAGCAGAACCGGGACAGGGGGTTGGGGCAACACTGAAGCTTTCTTT
.	TRBV6-1	TRBJ2-2	many	CASSEVPEGGGYTGELFF	TGTGCCAGCAGTGAAGTGCCGGAGGGAGGGGGCTACACCGGGGAGCTGTTTTTT
.	TRBV7-9	TRBJ1-1	many	CASSENGLSEAFF	TGTGCCAGCAGCGAAAATGGGCTCTCTGAAGCTTTCTTT
.	TRBV5-1	TRBJ2-3	many	CASSLGGSGSDTQYF	TGCGCCAGCAGCTTGGGGGGCTCCGGGTCAGATACGCAGTATTTT
.	TRBV10-2	TRBJ2-7	many	CASRPSQMPNSYEQYF	TGCGCCAGCAGACCCAGCCAGATGCCCAACTCCTACGAGCAGTACTTC
TRBD2	TRBV2	TRBJ2-1	many	CASWGFSGRDNEQFF	TGTGCCAGCTGGGGGTTTAGCGGGAGAGACAATGAGCAGTTCTTC
TRBD1	TRBV6-6	TRBJ1-1	many	CASKTGQPNTEAFF	TGTGCCAGCAAAACGGGACAGCCGAACACTGAAGCTTTCTTT
TRBD1	TRBV6-6	TRBJ1-1	many	CASTPGQEHRAFF	TGTGCCAGCACCCCGGGACAGGAACATAGAGCTTTCTTT
TRBD2	TRBV27	TRBJ2-3	many	CASRGSGGSTDTQYF	TGTGCCAGCAGGGGTAGCGGGGGGAGCACAGATACGCAGTATTTT
.	TRBV20-1	TRBJ2-3	many	CSVDQVDTQYF	TGCAGTGTCGATCAGGTAGATACGCAGTATTTT
.	TRBV6-1	TRBJ2-7	many	CASSIGQSLEQYF	TGTGCCAGCAGTATTGGACAGTCCTTAGAGCAGTACTTC
.	TRBV25-1	TRBJ1-4	.	CVSSVRGGGYEKLFF	TGTGTCAGCAGTGTAAGAGGGGGTGGGTATGAAAAACTGTTTTTT
.	TRBV20-1	TRBJ2-2	many	CSAYYRSTGELFF	TGCAGTGCCTATTATCGGTCCACCGGGGAGCTGTTTTTT
TRBD2	TRBV12-3/TRBV12-4	TRBJ2-1	many	CASSLGTSGGASPRDEQFF	TGTGCCAGCAGTTTAGGGACTAGCGGGGGGGCCTCCCCCCGGGATGAGCAGTTCTTC
.	TRBV20-1	TRBJ1-2	many	CSARDLSVSTNYGYTF	TGCAGTGCTAGAGACTTGTCCGTTTCTACTAACTATGGCTACACCTTC
.	TRBV20-1	TRBJ2-7	many	CSAREGAQQEYF	TGCAGTGCTAGAGAGGGGGCCCAACAGGAGTACTTC
TRBD1	TRBV2	TRBJ2-3	.	CASSMGQASTDTQYF	TGTGCCAGCAGCATGGGACAGGCCAGCACAGATACGCAGTATTTT
.	TRBV18	TRBJ2-7	many	CASSPSSRGAVYEQYF	TGTGCCAGCTCACCATCGAGCCGGGGGGCGGTTTACGAGCAGTACTTC
TRBD1	TRBV5-6	TRBJ1-1	many	CASRTGLTEAFF	TGTGCCAGCAGGACAGGGCTCACTGAAGCTTTCTTT
.	TRBV7-8	TRBJ2-3	few	CASSIGSGTDTQYF	TGTGCCAGCAGCATTGGATCGGGCACAGATACGCAGTATTTT
.	TRBV5-1	TRBJ2-1	many	CASSRGGGPNEQFF	TGCGCCAGCAGTCGAGGGGGGGGACCCAATGAGCAGTTCTTC
.	TRBV3-1	TRBJ1-2	many	CASSQGQGRGYTF	TGTGCCAGCAGCCAGGGGCAGGGCCGGGGCTACACCTTC
.	TRBV5-6	TRBJ2-1	many	CASSFGRENEQFF	TGTGCCAGCAGCTTTGGCAGGGAGAATGAGCAGTTCTTC
.	TRBV12-3/TRBV12-4	TRBJ1-2	many	CASTGGGHGYTF	TGTGCCAGCACCGGGGGGGGGCATGGCTACACCTTC
.	TRBV10-3	TRBJ1-1	.	CAISERPLSTEAFF	TGTGCCATCAGTGAGCGGCCTTTAAGCACTGAAGCTTTCTTT
.	TRBV5-1	TRBJ2-7	many	CASSLVPGKGSYEQYF	TGCGCCAGCAGCTTGGTCCCGGGAAAAGGGTCCTACGAGCAGTACTTC
.	TRBV12-3/TRBV12-4	TRBJ2-2	many	CASSSGERELFF	TGTGCCAGCAGCAGTGGTGAGAGGGAGCTGTTTTTT
.	TRBV7-2	TRBJ1-5	many	CASSLAYDQPQHF	TGTGCCAGCAGCTTAGCTTACGATCAGCCCCAGCATTTT
TRBD1	TRBV20-1	TRBJ1-5	many	CSASPPATGAYQPQHF	TGCAGTGCTAGTCCCCCGGCAACAGGGGCGTATCAGCCCCAGCATTTT
.	TRBV20-1	TRBJ2-7	many	CSARELAEQYF	TGCAGTGCTAGAGAACTTGCGGAGCAGTACTTC
.	TRBV24-1	TRBJ2-5	many	CATSDSNQEIQYF	TGTGCCACCAGTGATTCAAACCAGGAGATCCAGTACTTC
TRBD1	TRBV6-1	TRBJ1-5	many	CASSERQTDRGIRGNQPQHF	TGTGCCAGCAGTGAAAGGCAGACGGACAGGGGCATTCGGGGCAATCAGCCCCAGCATTTT
.	TRBV5-1	TRBJ2-1	many	CASRTQGNYNEQFF	TGCGCCAGCAGAACTCAGGGAAACTACAATGAGCAGTTCTTC
.	TRBV5-1	TRBJ1-2	many	CASSLGQVDGYTF	TGCGCCAGCAGCTTGGGACAGGTTGATGGCTACACCTTC
.	TRBV5-1	TRBJ2-3	many	CASSLRGQVTDTQYF	TGCGCCAGCAGCTTGCGGGGACAAGTCACAGATACGCAGTATTTT